Below are 26 T cell receptor beta chains sequenced from a single sample in a study of blood T cell repertoires in COVID-19. Only in-frame clones appear in the TCRdb table, and some are missing; sequencing was by immunoSEQ multiplex PCR. The sample consists of 250,000 to 300,000 clones, just over 85% of them appearing once. Sequenced: peripheral blood. These receptors were taken from a woman aged 25 to 39 with active or convalescent COVID-19.

The chain joins TRBV19 to TRBJ2-6, with D unclear. The germline V and J ends were trimmed by 2 bases and 2 bases, with 13 bases remaining between them. The germline CDR1 and CDR2 sequences are LNHDA and SQIVND (reference sequence). This CDR3 is built from 17 residues. DNA for the CDR3: TGTGCCAGTAGTATATCCCAGATGGCCCCTGGGGCCAACGTCCTGACTTTC. Translated: CASSISQMAPGANVLTF. The entire variable domain, with the rest obtained from reference TRBV19 and TRBJ2-6, is as follows: DGGITQSPKYLFRKEGQNVTLSCEQNLNHDAMYWYRQDPGQGLRLIYYSQIVNDFQKGDIAEGYSVSREKKESFPLTVTSAQKNPTAFYLCASSISQMAPGANVLTFGAGSRLTVL.

This clone showed up just once. This rearrangement joins TRBV11-2 to TRBJ1-6; no clear D gene. The germline V gene encodes CDR1 SGHAT and CDR2 FQNNGV. Trimming removed 1 base at V and 0 bases at J, with 7 bases between. This CDR3 comprises 16 residues. The CDR3 DNA sequence: TGTGCCAGCAGCTTAGTTCCGAGCTCCTATAATTCACCCCTCCACTTT. Its translation is CASSLVPSSYNSPLHF.

This chain connects TRBV19 to TRBJ1-5, with a possible D match to TRBD1 (5 bases). The V and J ends lost 11 bases and 1 base respectively, with 12 bases between them. The length of the CDR3 is 13 residues. In germline, CDR1 is LNHDA, CDR2 SQIVND (reference sequence). CDR3 residues: CASQQVSNQPQHF. CDR3 nucleotide sequence: TGTGCCTCCCAACAGGTGAGCAATCAGCCCCAGCATTTT. The entire variable domain, with the rest obtained from reference TRBV19 and TRBJ1-5, is as follows: DGGITQSPKYLFRKEGQNVTLSCEQNLNHDAMYWYRQDPGQGLRLIYYSQIVNDFQKGDIAEGYSVSREKKESFPLTVTSAQKNPTAFYLCASQQVSNQPQHFGDGTRLSIL.

The chain combines TRBV2 with TRBJ1-2, with unresolved D. Germline V CDR1 and CDR2: SNHLY, FYNNEI. The CDR3 has 15 amino acids. V was shortened by 1 base and J by 3 bases, with 12 bases between the two germline ends. The CDR3 coding sequence is TGTGCCAGCAGTGAAGGTCCGGACTATTACTATGGCTACACCTTC. Translating it yields CASSEGPDYYYGYTF.

This rearrangement joins TRBV9 to TRBJ1-3; 10 bases match TRBD1. With V trimmed by 3 bases and J by 5 bases, 8 bases remained unmatched. The germline CDR1 and CDR2 sequences are SGDLS and YYNGEE. This CDR3 comprises 16 residues. CDR3 sequence reads: CASSANPTGGRNTIYF. The CDR3 region has the DNA TGTGCCAGCAGCGCAAACCCGACAGGGGGCAGAAACACCATATATTTT.

This clone has a handful of counts. The chain combines TRBV3-1 (or the pseudogene TRBV3-2) with TRBJ2-5; D might be TRBD1 (5 bases). Trimming stripped 6 bases from V and 5 bases from J, with 16 bases between. Germline V gene sequence: CDR1 LGHDT, CDR2 YNNKEL (reference sequence). The CDR3 totals 14 residues. The CDR3 DNA is TGTGCCAGCAGACCCCCAGGGTCGAGGGAGACCCAGTACTTC. Its protein product is CASRPPGSRETQYF.

CDR3 in DNA: TGTGCCAGCAGCTTAGGGGCTAGCGGGGGAGGGACCTACGAGCAGTACTTC. Protein: CASSLGASGGGTYEQYF. The chain links TRBV7-2 to TRBJ2-7, with TRBD2 identical over 10 bases. The V gene's germline CDR1 is SGHTA and CDR2 FQGNSA. This CDR3 region has 17 residues. V trimming: 1 base; J trimming: 2 bases; junction bases outside the gene matches: 8.

The V gene is TRBV2, the J gene TRBJ1-1; D is ambiguous. With 2 bases removed from V and 1 base from J, the gap between germline ends came to 8 bases. Germline assignment: CDR1 SNHLY and CDR2 FYNNEI. The CDR3 extends over 14 amino acids. DNA of the CDR3: TGTGCCAGCAGTGAACGGTACCCGAACACTGAAGCTTTCTTT. Residues: CASSERYPNTEAFF.

This sequence joins TRBV19 and TRBJ2-2, with D perhaps matching TRBD1 (5 bases). CDR1 is LNHDA and CDR2 is SQIVND in the germline V gene (reference sequence). V lost 8 bases and J lost 6, with 13 bases in between. This CDR3 is built from 13 residues. The CDR3 region is CASAQVLPGELFF. In DNA, the CDR3 is TGTGCCAGTGCACAGGTTTTACCCGGGGAGCTGTTTTTT. Using reference TRBV19 and TRBJ2-2 for the parts outside the CDR3, the full variable domain is DGGITQSPKYLFRKEGQNVTLSCEQNLNHDAMYWYRQDPGQGLRLIYYSQIVNDFQKGDIAEGYSVSREKKESFPLTVTSAQKNPTAFYLCASAQVLPGELFFGEGSRLTVL.

V and J are TRBV3-1 (or the pseudogene TRBV3-2) and TRBJ1-1; D possibly corresponds to TRBD1 (6 bases). V was clipped by 7 bases and J by 8 bases, with 14 bases between them. Germline CDR1 is LGHDT and CDR2 is YNNKEL (reference sequence). This CDR3 is 12 amino acids long. The CDR3 protein is CASTSAGAEAFF. For the CDR3, the DNA is TGTGCCAGCACCTCCGCGGGGGCAGAAGCTTTCTTT.

This clone was observed a single time. This rearrangement joins TRBV4-1 to TRBJ1-3; possibly TRBD1 for D (5 bases). This CDR3 is 12 amino acids long. Germline V gives CDR1 MGHRA, CDR2 YSYEKL. V was pared by 8 bases and J by 2 bases, with 7 bases between. CDR3 protein: CASWGAGNTIYF. The CDR3 DNA reads as TGCGCCAGCTGGGGGGCTGGAAACACCATATATTTT.

The gene calls are TRBV7-8 and TRBJ1-4; weak D call: TRBD1 (6 bases). CDR1 is SGHVS and CDR2 is FQNEAQ in the germline V gene. There are 14 residues in the CDR3. V lost 5 bases and J lost 13, with 20 bases in between. The CDR3 spells CASSPTATQGSLFF. CDR3 nucleotides: TGTGCCAGCAGCCCAACCGCTACACAGGGTTCACTGTTTTTT.

The chain carries TRBV27 and TRBJ2-1, with 7 bases lining up with TRBD1. Germline V gene data show CDR1 as MNHEY and CDR2 as SMNVEV (reference sequence). After removal of 3 bases from V and 6 bases from J, the junction contained 2 bases not matched to a gene. CDR3 length: 13 residues. CDR3: CASSFNRGNEQFF. Here the CDR3 DNA reads TGTGCCAGCAGTTTTAACAGGGGCAATGAGCAGTTCTTC.

J is TRBJ2-3 and V is TRBV25-1; D is undetermined. Trimming took 9 bases from V and 0 from J, leaving 7 bases between them. The germline CDR1 and CDR2 sequences are MGHDK and SYGVNS. The CDR3 length is 12 residues. Here the CDR3 DNA reads TGTGCCAGTAGCACTAGCACAGATACGCAGTATTTT. This sequence encodes CASSTSTDTQYF.

This sequence joins TRBV7-6 and TRBJ2-1, with TRBD1 identical over 7 bases. Germline CDR1 reads SGHVS; CDR2 reads FNYEAQ. The V and J ends lost 5 bases and 1 base, in that order; junction bases with no gene match: 5. The CDR3 spans 15 residues. The CDR3 sequence: CASSPRTGSYNEQFF. Written as DNA, the CDR3 is TGTGCCAGCAGCCCCCGGACAGGATCCTACAATGAGCAGTTCTTC. Filled out from reference TRBV7-6 and TRBJ2-1, the complete variable domain reads GAGVSQSPRYKVTKRGQDVALRCDPISGHVSLYWYRQALGQGPEFLTYFNYEAQQDKSGLPNDRFSAERPEGSISTLTIQRTEQRDSAMYRCASSPRTGSYNEQFFGPGTRLTVL.

The J gene is TRBJ2-3, the V gene TRBV28; perhaps TRBD2 as D (7 bases). V was pared by 4 bases and J by 0 bases, with 17 bases between. Germline V gives CDR1 MDHEN, CDR2 SYDVKM. This CDR3 has 17 residues. The CDR3 spells CASSSPMTGGSTDTQYF. The CDR3 coding sequence is TGTGCCAGCAGTTCTCCAATGACGGGGGGCAGCACAGATACGCAGTATTTT.

The V gene is TRBV5-6, the J gene TRBJ1-1; unclear D gene. The V gene lost 7 bases and the J gene lost 11 bases, with 21 bases spanning the gap. Germline V gives CDR1 SGHDT, CDR2 YYEEEE. This CDR3 has 13 amino acids. CDR3 amino acids: CASLSMEVRRAFF. The CDR3 nucleotides read TGTGCCAGCTTAAGCATGGAAGTACGGAGGGCTTTCTTT. Full variable domain (rest looked up from reference TRBV5-6 and TRBJ1-1): DAGVTQSPTHLIKTRGQQVTLRCSPKSGHDTVSWYQQALGQGPQFIFQYYEEEERQRGNFPDRFSGHQFPNYSSELNVNALLLGDSALYLCASLSMEVRRAFFGQGTRLTVV.

J is TRBJ1-4 and V is TRBV27, with D unresolved. Germline V lookup: CDR1 MNHEY, CDR2 SMNVEV (reference sequence). V lost 6 bases and J 6 bases, leaving 14 bases between the germline ends. The CDR3 consists of 14 residues. CDR3 nucleotides: TGTGCCAGCAGGCGGGCCTCGATGGATGAAAAACTGTTTTTT. Translation gives CASRRASMDEKLFF. Drawing the rest from reference TRBV27 and TRBJ1-4, the complete variable domain is EAQVTQNPRYLITVTGKKLTVTCSQNMNHEYMSWYRQDPGLGLRQIYYSMNVEVTDKGDVPEGYKVSRKEKRNFPLILESPSPNQTSLYFCASRRASMDEKLFFGSGTQLSVL.

This chain's CDR3 is CASSPGGRTGELFF. In nucleotides, the CDR3 is TGTGCCAGCAGTCCCGGGGGTCGGACCGGGGAGCTGTTTTTT. V and J are TRBV28 and TRBJ2-2; D may be TRBD2 (6 bases). V was trimmed by 5 bases and J by 5 bases, leaving 12 bases between them. The CDR3 spans 14 residues. Germline V gives CDR1 MDHEN, CDR2 SYDVKM.

The rearrangement joins TRBV7-2 to TRBJ1-1; possible D gene TRBD1, 5 bases. CDR1 and CDR2 (germline): SGHTA, FQGNSA. This CDR3 has 15 amino acids. Between the trimmed V and J ends, which lost 5 bases and 1 base, there was a span of 14 bases. This chain's CDR3 is CASSLVGGWNTEAFF. The CDR3 nucleotides read TGTGCCAGCAGCCTCGTGGGGGGGTGGAACACTGAAGCTTTCTTT.

This rearrangement joins TRBV21-1 to TRBJ1-5. TRBV21-1 has pseudogene status. This CDR3 is 13 amino acids long. The CDR3 nucleotides are TGTGCCAGCCCGGGGGATAGCAATCAGCCCCAGCATTTT. This gives the protein CASPGDSNQPQHF.

The CDR3 DNA follows: TGTGCCAGCAGCGTAGGAAGTGGGACACACTATGGCTACACCTTC. Amino acid sequence: CASSVGSGTHYGYTF. V gene TRBV9 combines with J gene TRBJ1-2; D is perhaps TRBD1 (6 bases). The germline V gene encodes CDR1 SGDLS and CDR2 YYNGEE. Between the trimmed V and J ends, which lost 0 bases and 3 bases, there was a span of 12 bases. This CDR3 spans 15 amino acids.

The chain couples TRBV7-2 to TRBJ1-4, with 9 bases matching TRBD1. CDR1 is SGHTA and CDR2 is FQGNSA in the germline V gene. Unmatched junction bases numbered 12, after V lost 5 bases and J lost 8 bases. This CDR3 spans 16 amino acids. The DNA for the CDR3 is TGTGCCAGCAGCCCGACCTCCGGGACAGGGCGAGAAAAACTGTTTTTT. Translating gives CASSPTSGTGREKLFF.

The chain employs TRBV19 and TRBJ1-2; D might be TRBD1 (5 bases). The CDR3 covers 13 residues. The germline CDR1 and CDR2 sequences are LNHDA and SQIVND (reference sequence). Trimming stripped 8 bases from V and 5 bases from J, with 15 bases between. This CDR3 reads CASAQSGGYGYTF. The CDR3 bases are TGTGCCAGTGCCCAGAGCGGGGGGTATGGCTACACCTTC.

This sequence joins TRBV7-2 and TRBJ1-1, with TRBD1 matching 9 bases. The CDR3 runs 14 residues. J lost 4 bases, V lost 3 bases, and 3 bases had no gene match. Per germline, CDR1 SGHTA and CDR2 FQGNSA. The CDR3 loop reads CASSFTGGGTEAFF. The CDR3 DNA reads as TGTGCCAGCAGCTTTACAGGGGGCGGCACTGAAGCTTTCTTT.

The chain is built from TRBV4-1 and TRBJ2-3; a possible D gene is TRBD2 (6 bases). Germline-derived CDR1 and CDR2 are MGHRA and YSYEKL. The length of the CDR3 is 14 residues. V was cut by 1 base and J by 9 bases, with 14 bases left in between. This CDR3 reads CASSQARGRSTQYF. The CDR3 DNA reads TGCGCCAGCAGCCAAGCTCGGGGGAGGTCGACGCAGTATTTT.